These T cell receptor beta chains were read from a single sample in a study of OX40 agonist ivuxolimab in advanced cancers. Only in-frame clones appear in the TCRdb table, and some are missing; sequencing was by immunoSEQ multiplex PCR. The sample has about 62,000 clones, around 84% seen once. The specimen comprised CD4+ or CD8+ T cells sorted from blood, sampled in a trial of the OX40 agonist ivuxolimab. These receptors originate from an adult with an advanced solid tumor such as melanoma, head and neck, liver or kidney cancer. Each CDR3 is given with its conserved first and last residue. The order of the fields is J gene, V gene, clone size, D gene, CDR3 DNA, CDR3 protein. The D gene is left open where the match is weak. Only part of the rows carry a size: once, few, many, or a class if the clone is expanded.

TRBJ1-4,TRBV28,NA,NA,TGTGCCAGCAGTTTGGGGGGAGTTTATGAAAAACTGTTTTTT,CASSLGGVYEKLFF
TRBJ2-1,TRBV7-8,NA,TRBD2,TGTGCCAGCAGCTCCCCTAGCGGGCCACACCACAATGAGCAGTTCTTC,CASSSPSGPHHNEQFF
TRBJ1-2,TRBV11-3,NA,TRBD1,TGTGCCAGCAGCTCCGACAGGGGCTATGGCTACACCTTC,CASSSDRGYGYTF
TRBJ1-1,TRBV11-3,NA,NA,TGTGCCAGCAGCTTCCGGGGGTCGAACACTGAAGCTTTCTTT,CASSFRGSNTEAFF
TRBJ2-3,TRBV7-9,NA,NA,TGTGCCAGCAGCGAACAGGGAGATACGCAGTATTTT,CASSEQGDTQYF
TRBJ2-1,TRBV4-1,NA,NA,TGCGCCAGCAGCCAAGTCCCGGATACCTCCTACAATGAGCAGTTCTTC,CASSQVPDTSYNEQFF
TRBJ2-3,TRBV19,NA,TRBD2,TGTGCCAGTAGTTCAAGGACTAGCGGGGACCCAGATACGCAGTATTTT,CASSSRTSGDPDTQYF
TRBJ2-7,TRBV9,NA,TRBD2,TGTGCCAGCAGCGGAAGGACTAGCCACGAGCAGTACTTC,CASSGRTSHEQYF
TRBJ1-6,TRBV7-9,NA,NA,TGTGCCAGCAGCCCTACGGAGCCCTTTTCACCCCTCCACTTT,CASSPTEPFSPLHF
TRBJ2-7,TRBV5-8,once,NA,TGTGCCAGCAGCTTGGAGGGCGAGCAGTACTTC,CASSLEGEQYF
TRBJ1-4,TRBV25-1,many,NA,TGTGCCAGCAGTGAAAGGCCGATGGGCAGAAGTAATGAAAAACTGTTTTTT,CASSERPMGRSNEKLFF
TRBJ2-3,TRBV20-1,NA,NA,TGCAGTGCTACGGTCACAGATACGCAGTATTTT,CSATVTDTQYF
TRBJ1-6,TRBV19,NA,NA,TGTGCCAGCACCACGACGCCGACGGAGAATTCACCCCTCCACTTT,CASTTTPTENSPLHF
TRBJ2-5,TRBV14,NA,NA,TGTGCCAGCAGCCAAGAGCGGACGGGGCGGGAGACCCAGTACTTC,CASSQERTGRETQYF
TRBJ1-5,TRBV27,few,NA,TGTGCCAGCAGTTTCCAGTTCAATCAGCCCCAGCATTTT,CASSFQFNQPQHF
TRBJ2-3,TRBV2,NA,TRBD1,TGTGCCAGCTACAGGGGGCCCCGGGGGACAGATACGCAGTATTTT,CASYRGPRGTDTQYF
TRBJ2-5,TRBV5-4,once,NA,TGTGCCAGCAGTAGGGGAACAGGCACCGAACAGACCCAGTACTTC,CASSRGTGTEQTQYF
TRBJ2-7,TRBV12-5,NA,TRBD1,TGTGCTAGTGGTTTGCCAATGGGGACAGGGGACCACGAGCAGTACTTC,CASGLPMGTGDHEQYF